A single sample is the source of the 11 T cell receptor beta chains below, sequenced in a study of T cell responses to AZD1222 COVID-19 vaccine. This table comes from immunoSEQ multiplex PCR, and its TCRdb copy is limited to in-frame clones, with some not included. The table lists around 100,000 clones, around 87% of them singletons. Source: peripheral blood, taken on day 0 of MenACWY control vaccination. Receptors originate from an adult in good health.

CDR3 residues: CASRRRGQETQYF. The CDR3 nucleotides read TGTGCCAGCAGACGGCGGGGCCAAGAGACCCAGTACTTC. The rearrangement links TRBV2 to TRBJ2-5; D possibly corresponds to TRBD2 (6 bases). V dropped 6 bases and J dropped 1 base, with 9 bases sitting between them. The CDR3 has 13 amino acids. Germline CDR1 SNHLY, CDR2 FYNNEI.

CDR3 DNA sequence: TGCGCCAGCAGCTACGCTACCTCTAGCACAGATACGCAGTATTTT. This translates into CASSYATSSTDTQYF. This sequence joins TRBV5-1 and TRBJ2-3, with D unresolved. Per germline, CDR1 SGHRS and CDR2 YFSETQ. The V gene lost 3 bases and the J gene lost 0 bases, with 11 bases spanning the gap. The CDR3 totals 15 residues. Filled out from reference TRBV5-1 and TRBJ2-3, the complete variable domain reads KAGVTQTPRYLIKTRGQQVTLSCSPISGHRSVSWYQQTPGQGLQFLFEYFSETQRNKGNFPGRFSGRQFSNSRSEMNVSTLELGDSALYLCASSYATSSTDTQYFGPGTRLTVL.

The sample holds one count of this clone. The genes are TRBV28 and TRBJ1-2; a weak D match, TRBD1 (6 bases). The CDR3 runs 14 residues. Per germline, CDR1 MDHEN and CDR2 SYDVKM. V gave up 6 bases and J gave up 0 bases, with 11 bases separating them. The CDR3 DNA sequence: TGTGCCAGCAGCCCGGGGGCTGCTAACTATGGCTACACCTTC. Amino acids: CASSPGAANYGYTF.

The CDR3 spells CASSQGLQGSAGELFF. CDR3 nucleotides: TGTGCCAGCAGCCAAGGCCTGCAGGGTAGCGCCGGGGAGCTGTTTTTT. The rearrangement links TRBV14 to TRBJ2-2; TRBD1 or TRBD2 may be the D gene (5 bases each). Germline CDR1 reads SGHDN; CDR2 reads FVKESK. The CDR3 spans 16 residues. Trimming stripped 1 base from V and 6 bases from J, with 15 bases between.

This clone was detected a few times. The chain's CDR3 is CASSSTGGVSYTF. CDR3 bases: TGTGCCAGCAGTTCGACAGGGGGAGTGAGCTACACCTTC. The V call is TRBV6-2 or TRBV6-3, the J call TRBJ1-2; 9 bases line up with TRBD1. The CDR3 is 13 amino acids. Germline loops: CDR1 MNHEY, CDR2 SVGEGT. The V segment lost 4 bases and the J segment 9 bases; nucleotides outside the gene matches: 6.

The chain joins TRBV5-1 to TRBJ1-4; the D is unclear. The CDR3 is made up of 17 amino acids. V shed 0 bases and J shed 0 bases, with 12 bases lying between them. The germline V gene encodes CDR1 SGHRS and CDR2 YFSETQ. DNA for the CDR3: TGCGCCAGCAGCTTGGGGGGAGGAGATCCAACTAATGAAAAACTGTTTTTT. It yields the protein CASSLGGGDPTNEKLFF.

V and J are TRBV30 and TRBJ2-1, with 7 bases fitting TRBD2. The CDR3 consists of 16 residues. Germline CDR1 GTSNPN, CDR2 SVGIG (reference sequence). V dropped 3 bases and J dropped 4; count of bases not matched to a gene: 12. The CDR3 here is CAWRGGRVLSYNEQFF. The DNA of the CDR3 is TGTGCCTGGAGGGGTGGGAGGGTCCTTTCTTACAATGAGCAGTTCTTC.

The chain joins TRBV9 to TRBJ2-7; no clear D. This CDR3 spans 16 amino acids. The germline gives CDR1 SGDLS, CDR2 YYNGEE. The V gene lost 4 bases and the J gene lost 0 bases, with 17 bases spanning the gap. The CDR3: CASSPSSKRLSYEQYF. The CDR3 DNA reads TGTGCCAGCAGCCCTTCCTCCAAGAGACTCTCCTACGAGCAGTACTTC.

The gene calls are TRBV6-5 and TRBJ1-5, with D hard to call. CDR3 length: 12 residues. V gave up 2 bases and J gave up 6 bases, with 5 bases separating them. Germline-derived CDR1 and CDR2 are MNHEY and SVGAGI. CDR3 in DNA: TGTGCCAGCAGTTACCCAGGTCAGCCCCAGCATTTT. It encodes CASSYPGQPQHF.

The chain uses TRBV6-5 and TRBJ1-1; D possibly corresponds to TRBD1 (5 bases). Trimming removed 7 bases at V and 4 bases at J, with 16 bases between. Germline V gene sequence: CDR1 MNHEY, CDR2 SVGAGI. This CDR3 has 14 amino acids. CDR3 in DNA: TGTGCCAGCATCAGACAGTTCGATGGCACTGAAGCTTTCTTT. It translates to CASIRQFDGTEAFF.

The V call is TRBV7-8, the J call TRBJ1-5; D is possibly TRBD1 (5 bases). Per the germline V gene, CDR1 is SGHVS and CDR2 is FQNEAQ. The length of the CDR3 is 15 residues. Between the trimmed V and J ends, which lost 3 bases and 0 bases, there was a span of 9 bases. The CDR3 DNA sequence: TGTGCCAGCAGCTTGGGACGGAGTAGCAATCAGCCCCAGCATTTT. This sequence encodes CASSLGRSSNQPQHF.